These 11 T cell receptor beta chains were all obtained from the same sample, sequenced in a study of blood T cell repertoires in COVID-19 (dated by TCRdb to the early 2020s). The method was the immunoSEQ multiplex PCR assay. TCRdb provides this immuneACCESS table in a form limited to in-frame rearrangements. Some clones are lacking; in checked studies, under half of them reflect an unresolved V gene, and why the rest are absent is not known. Within this sample are 220,000 or so clones, with 84% of them counted one time only. 3% of the sample is in the top ten clones. Sequenced sample: peripheral blood. The source is a woman in her thirties who had recovered from COVID-19.

This rearrangement joins TRBV28 to TRBJ1-4; D ambiguous. Trimming left V 5 bases short and J 6 bases short, with 10 bases between. Germline V CDR1 and CDR2: MDHEN, SYDVKM. The CDR3 length is 13 residues. CDR3 in DNA: TGTGCCAGCAGTGCGGGAGTTCATGAAAAACTGTTTTTT. Protein: CASSAGVHEKLFF.

The J gene is TRBJ2-1, the V gene TRBV5-4, with 8 bases that match TRBD2. V shed 9 bases, J shed 0 bases, and the junction held 14 bases outside the gene matches. The CDR3 has 17 residues. The germline V gene encodes CDR1 SGHNT and CDR2 YYREEE (reference sequence). This CDR3 is CATDTGGRTGSYNEQFF. DNA of the CDR3: TGTGCCACCGATACTGGCGGGAGGACCGGCTCCTACAATGAGCAGTTCTTC.

V gene TRBV5-1 combines with J gene TRBJ1-1, with a tentative D call TRBD1 (6 bases). Germline assignment: CDR1 SGHRS and CDR2 YFSETQ. This CDR3 has 15 residues. V lost 2 bases to trimming and J lost 3 bases, with 14 bases between them. The CDR3 sequence is CASSFVGAGDTEAFF. The CDR3 nucleotides are TGCGCCAGCAGCTTCGTGGGAGCAGGGGACACTGAAGCTTTCTTT.

The V call is TRBV29-1, the J call TRBJ1-2; 8 nucleotides align to TRBD1. The ends lost 3 bases at V and 8 bases at J; junction bases unmatched: 5. The CDR3 extends over 12 amino acids. Germline V gene data show CDR1 as SQVTM and CDR2 as ANQGSEA. The CDR3 spells CSVDQGAWGYTF. The CDR3 DNA follows: TGCAGCGTTGACCAGGGGGCATGGGGCTACACCTTC.

The rearrangement uses TRBV9 and TRBJ1-2; 11 bases line up with TRBD1. Trimming at V came to 0 bases and at J to 4 bases, leaving 5 bases not matched to a gene. CDR1 is SGDLS and CDR2 is YYNGEE in the germline V gene. This CDR3 is built from 16 residues. The CDR3 DNA is TGTGCCAGCAGCGTAGAGGGACAGGGGGGTCCCTATGGCTACACCTTC. Translation: CASSVEGQGGPYGYTF.

The table lists this clone with many counts. The genes are TRBV7-9 and TRBJ1-2; TRBD1 aligns across 8 bases. Germline CDR1 SEHNR, CDR2 FQNEAQ (reference sequence). This CDR3 contains 15 residues. The V segment lost 3 bases and the J segment 3 bases; nucleotides outside the gene matches: 6. CDR3 nucleotides: TGTGCCAGCAGCTTTCAGGGGGCCGCTGACTATGGCTACACCTTC. Protein product: CASSFQGAADYGYTF.

The chain is built from TRBV3-1 (or the pseudogene TRBV3-2) and TRBJ2-4; 12 bases match TRBD2. After removal of 5 bases from V and 8 bases from J, the junction contained 4 bases not matched to a gene. The germline V gene has CDR1 LGHDT and CDR2 YNNKEL (reference sequence). This CDR3 is 14 amino acids long. CDR3 residues: CASSSSGRADIQYF. The CDR3 DNA is TGTGCCAGCAGCTCTAGCGGGAGGGCGGACATTCAGTACTTC.

The J gene is TRBJ1-5, the V gene TRBV19; the match to TRBD1 covers 9 bases. Trimming took 5 bases from V and 6 from J; bases not matched to a gene: 8. CDR1 and CDR2 from the germline V gene are LNHDA and SQIVND (reference sequence). The CDR3 spans 15 residues. Written as DNA, the CDR3 is TGTGCCAGTAGTGCCTGGGACAGGGAAGGTCAGCCCCAGCATTTT. Translation: CASSAWDREGQPQHF.

Only one count was recorded for this clone. This chain links TRBV6-2 or TRBV6-3 with TRBJ1-2; D may be TRBD1 (6 bases). Germline V CDR1 and CDR2: MNHEY, SVGEGT. V was clipped by 4 bases and J by 7 bases, with 13 bases between them. This CDR3 is built from 13 residues. CDR3 nucleotides: TGTGCCAGCAGTTGGACAGTCTTTCGTGGCTACACCTTC. Amino acids: CASSWTVFRGYTF.

The chain has TRBV12-2 and TRBJ2-7; the table calls TRBD1, which could not be checked here. TRBV12-2 is a pseudogene locus. The CDR3 sequence is 17 residues long. The CDR3 is CASRLAQLQGSNRGQYF. Here the CDR3 DNA reads TGTGCAAGTCGCTTAGCGCAATTGCAGGGCTCAAACAGGGGGCAGTACTTC.

The rearrangement uses TRBV12-3 or TRBV12-4 and TRBJ2-5; 7 bases agree with TRBD2. V was pared by 6 bases and J by 4 bases, with 5 bases of the junction left unmatched. The CDR3 covers 13 residues. CDR3 nucleotides: TGTGCCAGCAGATTGGGGGGGGTAGAGACCCAGTACTTC. As protein: CASRLGGVETQYF.